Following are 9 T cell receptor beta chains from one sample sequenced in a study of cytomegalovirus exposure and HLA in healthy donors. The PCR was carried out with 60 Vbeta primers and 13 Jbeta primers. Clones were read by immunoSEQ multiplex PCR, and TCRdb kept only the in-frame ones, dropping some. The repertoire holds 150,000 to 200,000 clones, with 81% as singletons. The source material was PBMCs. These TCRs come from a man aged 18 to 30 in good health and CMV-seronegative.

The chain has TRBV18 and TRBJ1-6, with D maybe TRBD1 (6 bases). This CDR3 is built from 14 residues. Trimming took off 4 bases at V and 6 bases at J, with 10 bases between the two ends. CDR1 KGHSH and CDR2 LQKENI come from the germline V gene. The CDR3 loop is CASSLDRFNSPLHF. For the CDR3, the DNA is TGTGCCAGCTCACTCGACAGGTTTAATTCACCCCTCCACTTT.

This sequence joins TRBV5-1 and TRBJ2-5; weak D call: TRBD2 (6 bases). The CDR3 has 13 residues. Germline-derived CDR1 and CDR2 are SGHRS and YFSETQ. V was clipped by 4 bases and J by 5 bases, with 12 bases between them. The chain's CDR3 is CASSRDSGETQYF. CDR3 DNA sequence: TGCGCCAGCAGCCGGGACTCCGGGGAGACCCAGTACTTC.

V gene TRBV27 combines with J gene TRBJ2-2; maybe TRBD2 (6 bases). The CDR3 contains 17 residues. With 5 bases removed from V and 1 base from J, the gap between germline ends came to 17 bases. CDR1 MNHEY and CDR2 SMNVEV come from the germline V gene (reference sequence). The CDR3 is CASSTPSGRGNTGELFF. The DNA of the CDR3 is TGTGCCAGCAGTACCCCGTCGGGGCGGGGGAACACCGGGGAGCTGTTTTTT.

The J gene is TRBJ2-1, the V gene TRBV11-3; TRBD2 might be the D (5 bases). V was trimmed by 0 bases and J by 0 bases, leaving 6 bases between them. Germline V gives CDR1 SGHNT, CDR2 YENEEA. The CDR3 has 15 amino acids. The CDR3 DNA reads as TGTGCCAGCAGCTTAGATGGGAGCTCCTACAATGAGCAGTTCTTC. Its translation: CASSLDGSSYNEQFF.

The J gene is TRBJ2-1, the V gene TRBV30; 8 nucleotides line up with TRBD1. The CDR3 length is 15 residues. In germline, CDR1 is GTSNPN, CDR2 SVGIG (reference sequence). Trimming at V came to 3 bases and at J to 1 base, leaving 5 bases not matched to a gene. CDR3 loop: CAWRRTGWSYNEQFF. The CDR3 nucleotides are TGTGCCTGGAGACGGACAGGGTGGTCCTACAATGAGCAGTTCTTC.

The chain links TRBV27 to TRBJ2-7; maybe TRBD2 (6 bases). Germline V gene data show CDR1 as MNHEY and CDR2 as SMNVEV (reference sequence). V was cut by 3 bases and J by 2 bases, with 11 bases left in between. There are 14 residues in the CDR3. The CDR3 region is CASSFGGAAYEQYF. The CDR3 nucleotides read TGTGCCAGCAGTTTCGGCGGGGCGGCCTACGAGCAGTACTTC.

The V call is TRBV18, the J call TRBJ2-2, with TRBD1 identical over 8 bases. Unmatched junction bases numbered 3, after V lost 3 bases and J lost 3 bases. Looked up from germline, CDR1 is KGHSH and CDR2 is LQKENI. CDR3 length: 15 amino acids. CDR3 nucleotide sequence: TGTGCCAGCTCACCGGGGACAGGAGACACCGGGGAGCTGTTTTTT. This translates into CASSPGTGDTGELFF.

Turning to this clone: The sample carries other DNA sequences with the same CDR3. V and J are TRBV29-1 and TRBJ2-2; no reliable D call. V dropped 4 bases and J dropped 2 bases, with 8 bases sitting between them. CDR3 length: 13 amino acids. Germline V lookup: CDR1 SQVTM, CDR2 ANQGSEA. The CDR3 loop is CSVGRGNTGELFF. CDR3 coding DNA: TGCAGCGTTGGGCGAGGTAACACCGGGGAGCTGTTTTTT.

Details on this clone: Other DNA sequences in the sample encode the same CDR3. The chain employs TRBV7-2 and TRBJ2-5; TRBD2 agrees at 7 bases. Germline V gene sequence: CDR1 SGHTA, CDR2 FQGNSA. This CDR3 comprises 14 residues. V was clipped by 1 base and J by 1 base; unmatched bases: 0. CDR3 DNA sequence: TGTGCCAGCAGCTTAGGCGGGAGCCAAGAGACCCAGTACTTC. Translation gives CASSLGGSQETQYF.